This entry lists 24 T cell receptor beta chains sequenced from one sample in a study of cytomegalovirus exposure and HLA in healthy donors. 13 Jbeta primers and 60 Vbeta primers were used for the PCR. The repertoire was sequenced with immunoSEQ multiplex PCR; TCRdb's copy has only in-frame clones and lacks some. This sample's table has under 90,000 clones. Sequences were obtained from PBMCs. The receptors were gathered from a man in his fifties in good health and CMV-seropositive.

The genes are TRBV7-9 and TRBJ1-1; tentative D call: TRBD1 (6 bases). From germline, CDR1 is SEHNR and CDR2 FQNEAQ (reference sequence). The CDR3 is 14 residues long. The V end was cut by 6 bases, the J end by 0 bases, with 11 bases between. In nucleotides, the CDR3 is TGTGCCAGCAGACCAGGGGTGATGAACACTGAAGCTTTCTTT. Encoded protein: CASRPGVMNTEAFF.

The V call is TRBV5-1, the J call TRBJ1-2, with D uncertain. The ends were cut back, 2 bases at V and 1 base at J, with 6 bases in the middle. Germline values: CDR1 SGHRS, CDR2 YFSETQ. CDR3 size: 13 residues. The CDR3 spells CASSFDNNYGYTF. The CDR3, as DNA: TGCGCCAGCAGCTTCGACAATAACTATGGCTACACCTTC.

This CDR3 is CASQLEGRSNTEAFF. The CDR3 bases are TGCGCCAGCCAGCTGGAGGGGCGCTCAAACACTGAAGCTTTCTTT. The chain couples TRBV5-1 to TRBJ1-1; possibly TRBD1 for D (5 bases). Per the germline V gene, CDR1 is SGHRS and CDR2 is YFSETQ. Trimming shortened V by 7 bases and J by 2 bases, and 18 bases separated the two germline ends. This CDR3 has 15 amino acids.

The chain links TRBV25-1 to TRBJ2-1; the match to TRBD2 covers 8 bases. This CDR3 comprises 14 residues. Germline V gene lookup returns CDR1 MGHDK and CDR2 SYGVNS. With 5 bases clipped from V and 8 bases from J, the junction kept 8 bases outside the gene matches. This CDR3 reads CASSPGGHFDEQFF. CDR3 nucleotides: TGTGCCAGCAGTCCGGGAGGGCACTTCGATGAGCAGTTCTTC.

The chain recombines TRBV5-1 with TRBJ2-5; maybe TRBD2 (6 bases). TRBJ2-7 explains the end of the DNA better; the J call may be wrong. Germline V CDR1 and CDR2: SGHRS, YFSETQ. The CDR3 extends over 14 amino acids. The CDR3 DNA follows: TGCGCCAGCAGCCTATCGGAGGGGATGTACGAGCAGTACTTC. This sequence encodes CASSLSEGMYEQYF.

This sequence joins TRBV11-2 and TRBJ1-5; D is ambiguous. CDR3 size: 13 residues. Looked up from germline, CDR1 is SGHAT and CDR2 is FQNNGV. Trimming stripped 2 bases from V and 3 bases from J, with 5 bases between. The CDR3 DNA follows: TGTGCCAGCAGCTTAAGACACAATCAGCCCCAGCATTTT. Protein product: CASSLRHNQPQHF.

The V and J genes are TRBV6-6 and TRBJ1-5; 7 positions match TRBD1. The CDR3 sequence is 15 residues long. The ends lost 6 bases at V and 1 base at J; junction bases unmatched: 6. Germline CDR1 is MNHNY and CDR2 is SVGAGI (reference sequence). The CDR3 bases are TGTGCCAGCAGAGGGGGACAGCCAAGCAATCAGCCCCAGCATTTT. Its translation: CASRGGQPSNQPQHF.

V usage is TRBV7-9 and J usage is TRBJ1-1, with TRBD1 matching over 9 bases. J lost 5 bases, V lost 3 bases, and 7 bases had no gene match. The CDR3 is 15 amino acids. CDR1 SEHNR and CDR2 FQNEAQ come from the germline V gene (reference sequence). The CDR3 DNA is TGTGCCAGCAGCTTTACACAGGGGGCTTCAACTGAAGCTTTCTTT. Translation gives CASSFTQGASTEAFF.

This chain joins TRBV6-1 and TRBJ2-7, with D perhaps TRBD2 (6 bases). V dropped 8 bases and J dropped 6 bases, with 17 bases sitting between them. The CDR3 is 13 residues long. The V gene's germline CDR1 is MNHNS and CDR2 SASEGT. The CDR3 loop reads CASGRRRGAEQYV. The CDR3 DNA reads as TGTGCCAGCGGAAGGAGGCGGGGAGCCGAGCAGTACGTC.

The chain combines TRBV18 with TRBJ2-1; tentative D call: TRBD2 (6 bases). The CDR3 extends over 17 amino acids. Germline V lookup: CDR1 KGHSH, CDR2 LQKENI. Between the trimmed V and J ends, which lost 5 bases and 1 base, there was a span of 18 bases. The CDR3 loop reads CASSGDGMGGSYNEQFF. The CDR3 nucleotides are TGTGCCAGCTCAGGGGACGGAATGGGAGGATCCTACAATGAGCAGTTCTTC.

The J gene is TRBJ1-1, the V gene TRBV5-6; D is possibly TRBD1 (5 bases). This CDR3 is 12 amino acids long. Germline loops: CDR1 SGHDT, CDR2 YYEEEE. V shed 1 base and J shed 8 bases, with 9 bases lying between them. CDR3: CASSLRDFEAFF. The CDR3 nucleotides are TGTGCCAGCAGCTTGCGGGACTTCGAAGCTTTCTTT. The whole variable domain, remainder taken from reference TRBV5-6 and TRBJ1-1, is DAGVTQSPTHLIKTRGQQVTLRCSPKSGHDTVSWYQQALGQGPQFIFQYYEEEERQRGNFPDRFSGHQFPNYSSELNVNALLLGDSALYLCASSLRDFEAFFGQGTRLTVV.

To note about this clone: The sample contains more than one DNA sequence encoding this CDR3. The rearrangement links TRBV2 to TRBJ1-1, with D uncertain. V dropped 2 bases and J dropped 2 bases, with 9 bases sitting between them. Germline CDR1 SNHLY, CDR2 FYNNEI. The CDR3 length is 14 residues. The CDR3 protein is CASSERGGNTEAFF. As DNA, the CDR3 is TGTGCCAGCAGTGAAAGAGGTGGCAACACTGAAGCTTTCTTT.

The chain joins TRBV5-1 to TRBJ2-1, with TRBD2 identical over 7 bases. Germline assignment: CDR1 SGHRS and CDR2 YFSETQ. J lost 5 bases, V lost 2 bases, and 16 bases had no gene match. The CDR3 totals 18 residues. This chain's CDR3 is CASSFVIVAGAVHNEQFF. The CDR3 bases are TGCGCCAGCAGCTTTGTTATTGTTGCGGGAGCCGTGCACAATGAGCAGTTCTTC.

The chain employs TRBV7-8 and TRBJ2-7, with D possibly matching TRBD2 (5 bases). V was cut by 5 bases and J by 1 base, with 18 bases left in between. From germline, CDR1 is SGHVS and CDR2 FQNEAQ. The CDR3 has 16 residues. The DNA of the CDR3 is TGTGCCAGCAGCCTGACTATTATGGGAGCGTCCTACGAGCAGTACTTC. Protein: CASSLTIMGASYEQYF.

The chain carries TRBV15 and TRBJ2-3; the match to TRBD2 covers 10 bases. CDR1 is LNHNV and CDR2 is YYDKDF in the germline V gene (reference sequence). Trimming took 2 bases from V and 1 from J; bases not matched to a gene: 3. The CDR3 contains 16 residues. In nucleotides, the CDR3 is TGTGCCACCAGCAGATACCTAGCGGGGGGCACAGATACGCAGTATTTT. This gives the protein CATSRYLAGGTDTQYF.

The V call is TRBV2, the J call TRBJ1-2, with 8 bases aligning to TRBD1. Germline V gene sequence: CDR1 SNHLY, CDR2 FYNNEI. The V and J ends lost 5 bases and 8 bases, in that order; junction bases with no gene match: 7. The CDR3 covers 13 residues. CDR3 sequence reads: CASSLTGGEGYTF. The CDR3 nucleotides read TGTGCCAGCAGTCTAACAGGGGGGGAAGGCTACACCTTC.

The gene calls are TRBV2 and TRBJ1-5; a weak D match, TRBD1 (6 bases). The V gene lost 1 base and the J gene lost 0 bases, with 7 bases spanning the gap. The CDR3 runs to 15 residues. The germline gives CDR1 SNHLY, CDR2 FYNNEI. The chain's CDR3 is CASSEGGPSNQPQHF. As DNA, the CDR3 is TGTGCCAGCAGTGAAGGGGGGCCTAGCAATCAGCCCCAGCATTTT. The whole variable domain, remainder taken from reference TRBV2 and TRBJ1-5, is EPEVTQTPSHQVTQMGQEVILRCVPISNHLYFYWYRQILGQKVEFLVSFYNNEISEKSEIFDDQFSVERPDGSNFTLKIRSTKLEDSAMYFCASSEGGPSNQPQHFGDGTRLSIL.

CDR3 region: CASSPPLGRLDNEQFF. For the CDR3, the DNA is TGTGCCAGCAGCCCCCCTTTGGGGCGGCTCGACAATGAGCAGTTCTTC. The genes are TRBV7-9 and TRBJ2-1, with D perhaps TRBD1 (5 bases). V was trimmed by 5 bases and J by 5 bases, leaving 19 bases between them. Germline V gene data show CDR1 as SEHNR and CDR2 as FQNEAQ (reference sequence). The CDR3 consists of 16 residues.

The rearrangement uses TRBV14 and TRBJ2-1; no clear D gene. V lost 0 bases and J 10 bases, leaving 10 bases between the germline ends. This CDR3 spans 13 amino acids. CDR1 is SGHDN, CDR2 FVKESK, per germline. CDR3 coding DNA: TGTGCCAGCAGCCAAGATGTTAGGAGCGAGCAGTTCTTC. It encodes CASSQDVRSEQFF.

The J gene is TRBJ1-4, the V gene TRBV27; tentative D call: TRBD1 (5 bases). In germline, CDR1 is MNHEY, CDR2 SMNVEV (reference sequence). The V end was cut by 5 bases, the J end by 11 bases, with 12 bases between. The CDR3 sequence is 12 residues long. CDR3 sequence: CASSQNQGKLFF. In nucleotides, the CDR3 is TGTGCCAGCAGTCAAAATCAGGGTAAACTGTTTTTT.

The CDR3 loop reads CASSGPGYTF. The CDR3 DNA follows: TGTGCCAGCAGTGGGCCGGGCTACACCTTC. This chain connects TRBV25-1 to TRBJ1-2; D ambiguous. V shed 4 bases and J shed 8 bases, with 5 bases lying between them. Germline CDR1 MGHDK, CDR2 SYGVNS. This CDR3 comprises 10 residues.

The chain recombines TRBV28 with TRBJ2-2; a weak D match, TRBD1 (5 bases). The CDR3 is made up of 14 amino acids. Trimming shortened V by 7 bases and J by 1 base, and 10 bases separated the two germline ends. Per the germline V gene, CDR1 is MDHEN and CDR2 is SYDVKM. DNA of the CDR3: TGTGCCAGCACCCCAGGGATGAACACCGGGGAGCTGTTTTTT. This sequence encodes CASTPGMNTGELFF.

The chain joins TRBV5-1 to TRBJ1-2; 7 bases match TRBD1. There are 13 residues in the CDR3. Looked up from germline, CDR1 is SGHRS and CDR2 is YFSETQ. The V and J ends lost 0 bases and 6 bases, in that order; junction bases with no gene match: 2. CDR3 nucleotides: TGCGCCAGCAGCTTGGGACAGGGAAATGGCTACACCTTC. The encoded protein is CASSLGQGNGYTF.

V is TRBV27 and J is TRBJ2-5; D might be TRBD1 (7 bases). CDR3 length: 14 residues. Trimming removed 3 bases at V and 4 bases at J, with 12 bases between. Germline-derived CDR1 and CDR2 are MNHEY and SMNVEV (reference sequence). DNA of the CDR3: TGTGCCAGCAGTTTCCAGGGGGGCGTAGAGACCCAGTACTTC. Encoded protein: CASSFQGGVETQYF.